These 27 T cell receptor beta chains share one sample of origin, sequenced in a study of T cell responses to AZD1222 COVID-19 vaccine. Libraries were prepared by immunoSEQ multiplex PCR; TCRdb keeps only in-frame clonotypes and omits some of them. The profile covers around 120,000 clones, with around 94% appearing a single time and about 2.7% taken by the ten largest. Sequenced material: peripheral blood, taken on day 0 of AZD1222 vaccination. Every receptor here comes from an adult in good health.

This chain uses TRBV6-6 with TRBJ1-5; D may be TRBD1 (5 bases). The CDR3 extends over 17 amino acids. Deletions cut 5 bases from V and 6 bases from J, with 23 bases between. Germline CDR1 reads MNHNY; CDR2 reads SVGAGI (reference sequence). The CDR3 loop is CASSLSPWGGPFQPQHF. For the CDR3, the DNA is TGTGCCAGCAGTCTCTCCCCCTGGGGGGGACCATTTCAGCCCCAGCATTTT.

The CDR3 DNA is TGTGCCAGCCGACTCACAACTAGGAAAGAGACCCAGTACTTC. Translation: CASRLTTRKETQYF. The V gene is TRBV6-5, the J gene TRBJ2-5; perhaps TRBD2 as D (5 bases). The CDR3 length is 14 residues. The germline V gene has CDR1 MNHEY and CDR2 SVGAGI. V lost 8 bases and J lost 3, with 16 bases in between.

This rearrangement joins TRBV28 to TRBJ1-4, with D perhaps TRBD1 (5 bases). V lost 1 base to trimming and J lost 7 bases, with 13 bases between them. The CDR3 is made up of 15 amino acids. From germline, CDR1 is MDHEN and CDR2 SYDVKM. In DNA form, the CDR3 reads TGTGCCAGCAGTTTATCGGGACTTCTAAGTGAAAAACTGTTTTTT. Translated: CASSLSGLLSEKLFF.

V and J are TRBV28 and TRBJ1-1; D unresolved. This CDR3 has 15 residues. V was clipped by 5 bases and J by 7 bases, with 20 bases between them. CDR1 is MDHEN and CDR2 is SYDVKM in the germline V gene. CDR3 DNA sequence: TGTGCCAGCAGTCCTCGGGGTCTCGGTCGGGGTGAAGCTTTCTTT. It codes for CASSPRGLGRGEAFF.

The chain links TRBV19 to TRBJ2-7; D assignment may be TRBD1 or TRBD2 (5 bases each). Germline values: CDR1 LNHDA, CDR2 SQIVND (reference sequence). CDR3 length: 15 amino acids. The V and J ends lost 5 bases and 2 bases respectively, with 16 bases between them. As DNA, the CDR3 is TGTGCCAGTAGTTCGGCAGGGTTGGGGGCCTACGAGCAGTACTTC. Its translation is CASSSAGLGAYEQYF.

The count of this clone is one. The rearrangement joins TRBV5-1 to TRBJ1-1; D might be TRBD1 (6 bases). There are 14 residues in the CDR3. Trimming cost V 3 bases and J 0 bases, with 9 bases left between them. Germline loops: CDR1 SGHRS, CDR2 YFSETQ. CDR3: CASSSTGMNTEAFF. The CDR3 region has the DNA TGCGCCAGCAGCTCGACAGGCATGAACACTGAAGCTTTCTTT.

V usage is TRBV6-5 and J usage is TRBJ2-1, with 11 bases that match TRBD2. Germline trimming cut 6 bases from V and 10 bases from J; bases unmatched to any gene: 11. Germline CDR1 and CDR2: MNHEY and SVGAGI. The CDR3 is 15 amino acids. The chain's CDR3 is CASRRGLAGWGEQFF. The CDR3 nucleotides are TGTGCCAGCAGACGCGGACTAGCGGGCTGGGGAGAGCAGTTCTTC.

The chain joins TRBV6-5 to TRBJ1-2; D call uncertain. This CDR3 is built from 10 residues. V lost 6 bases and J 4 bases, leaving 3 bases between the germline ends. Germline V gene sequence: CDR1 MNHEY, CDR2 SVGAGI. CDR3 protein: CASRAYGYTF. CDR3 sequence (DNA): TGTGCCAGCAGGGCCTATGGCTACACCTTC.

Notes on this clone: This sample includes further DNA sequences coding for the same CDR3. The chain has TRBV30 and TRBJ1-1; D possibly corresponds to TRBD1 (5 bases). The CDR3 runs to 11 residues. V lost 2 bases and J 5 bases, leaving 6 bases between the germline ends. Germline loops: CDR1 GTSNPN, CDR2 SVGIG (reference sequence). This CDR3 is CAWSRGTEAFF. In nucleotides, the CDR3 is TGTGCCTGGAGTCGGGGGACTGAAGCTTTCTTT.

The chain links TRBV7-2 to TRBJ2-3, with 7 positions matching TRBD2. Unmatched junction bases numbered 9, after V lost 8 bases and J lost 4 bases. Germline CDR1 and CDR2: SGHTA and FQGNSA. There are 14 residues in the CDR3. CDR3: CASSPGLVADTQYF. The CDR3 nucleotides read TGTGCCAGCTCGCCCGGACTAGTCGCAGATACGCAGTATTTT.

This chain joins TRBV4-1 and TRBJ1-5; D call uncertain. The ends were cut back, 7 bases at V and 4 bases at J, with 17 bases in the middle. The CDR3 is 15 amino acids. Germline lookup yields CDR1 MGHRA and CDR2 YSYEKL. The DNA for the CDR3 is TGCGCCAGCACCTACGGCACTGGGGTGAATCAGCCCCAGCATTTT. This sequence encodes CASTYGTGVNQPQHF.

This chain joins TRBV3-1 (or the pseudogene TRBV3-2) and TRBJ1-2; D perhaps matches TRBD1 (5 bases). The CDR3 covers 17 residues. V lost 2 bases to trimming and J lost 0 bases, with 16 bases between them. CDR1 is LGHDT and CDR2 is YNNKEL in the germline V gene (reference sequence). CDR3 in amino acids: CASSQRDHYKSNYGYTF. Written as DNA, the CDR3 is TGTGCCAGCAGCCAAAGGGACCATTACAAGTCTAACTATGGCTACACCTTC.

The chain has TRBV7-2 and TRBJ1-1, with D possibly matching TRBD1 (6 bases). V was cut by 3 bases and J by 0 bases, with 11 bases left in between. This CDR3 contains 15 residues. Germline V gene sequence: CDR1 SGHTA, CDR2 FQGNSA. The CDR3 DNA reads TGTGCCAGCAGCTTTCAGGACAGCATGAACACTGAAGCTTTCTTT. Its translation is CASSFQDSMNTEAFF.

This sequence joins TRBV5-5 and TRBJ1-4; 8 bases match TRBD1. The V and J ends lost 1 base and 7 bases, in that order; junction bases with no gene match: 6. CDR1 and CDR2 (germline): SGHKS, YYEKEE (reference sequence). This CDR3 contains 15 residues. CDR3 DNA sequence: TGTGCCAGCAGCTTGTGGTGGCAGGGGGCTGAAAAACTGTTTTTT. This codes for CASSLWWQGAEKLFF.

The chain is built from TRBV28 and TRBJ2-5; D remains ambiguous. Per germline, CDR1 MDHEN and CDR2 SYDVKM. The germline V and J ends were trimmed by 3 bases and 2 bases, with 13 bases remaining between them. This CDR3 is built from 15 residues. CDR3 nucleotides: TGTGCCAGCAGTTTCGTAGGGCAGCAGCAAGAGACCCAGTACTTC. The encoded protein is CASSFVGQQQETQYF. Together with reference TRBV28 and TRBJ2-5, the CDR3 gives the full variable domain: DVKVTQSSRYLVKRTGEKVFLECVQDMDHENMFWYRQDPGLGLRLIYFSYDVKMKEKGDIPEGYSVSREKKERFSLILESASTNQTSMYLCASSFVGQQQETQYFGPGTRLLVL.

The rearrangement joins TRBV5-1 to TRBJ1-1; 8 bases agree with TRBD1. J lost 5 bases, V lost 4 bases, and 7 bases had no gene match. This CDR3 has 14 residues. The V gene's germline CDR1 is SGHRS and CDR2 YFSETQ. The CDR3 nucleotides read TGCGCCAGCAGCCATGACAGGGGTGGGACTGAAGCTTTCTTT. Translation gives CASSHDRGGTEAFF.

The rearrangement joins TRBV28 to TRBJ1-1, with D unclear. This CDR3 region has 13 residues. In germline, CDR1 is MDHEN, CDR2 SYDVKM. With 1 base removed from V and 1 base from J, the gap between germline ends came to 4 bases. The CDR3 DNA is TGTGCCAGCAGTTTATCAGAGAACACTGAAGCTTTCTTT. Translating gives CASSLSENTEAFF.

V gene TRBV14 combines with J gene TRBJ1-4; D possibly corresponds to TRBD1 (5 bases). The V and J ends lost 3 bases and 0 bases respectively, with 8 bases between them. Germline loops: CDR1 SGHDN, CDR2 FVKESK. CDR3 length: 15 amino acids. The CDR3 DNA is TGTGCCAGCAGCCAGGGGGTCACAACTAATGAAAAACTGTTTTTT. Amino acid sequence: CASSQGVTTNEKLFF.

This clone has just a few counts. The genes are TRBV10-3 and TRBJ1-1; no definite D call. This CDR3 region has 11 residues. Germline CDR1 is ENHRY and CDR2 is SYGVKD. V lost 11 bases to trimming and J lost 1 base, with 8 bases between them. CDR3 coding DNA: TGTGCCGCCAAAGGGAACACTGAAGCTTTCTTT. Residues: CAAKGNTEAFF.

The chain combines TRBV27 with TRBJ2-5; TRBD2 matches 8 bases. V trimming: 3 bases; J trimming: 5 bases; junction bases outside the gene matches: 5. The CDR3 extends over 14 amino acids. Per the germline V gene, CDR1 is MNHEY and CDR2 is SMNVEV (reference sequence). Written as DNA, the CDR3 is TGTGCCAGCAGTTTCATCCCGGGGGGGGAGACCCAGTACTTC. It translates to CASSFIPGGETQYF.

J is TRBJ1-5 and V is TRBV20-1; D might be TRBD1 (6 bases). CDR3 size: 12 residues. Germline V gene sequence: CDR1 DFQATT, CDR2 SNEGSKA (reference sequence). Trimming pared 3 bases from V and 6 bases from J, leaving 9 bases between. CDR3 residues: CSASQGSQPQHF. The CDR3 DNA reads as TGCAGTGCTAGTCAGGGGAGTCAGCCCCAGCATTTT.

The V gene is TRBV19, the J gene TRBJ2-1; 14 bases map to TRBD2. The germline gives CDR1 LNHDA, CDR2 SQIVND (reference sequence). V dropped 3 bases and J dropped 7; count of bases not matched to a gene: 2. The CDR3 spans 15 residues. The CDR3 DNA reads TGTGCCAGTAGTATGGGACTAGCGGGAGTAAATGAGCAGTTCTTC. Translating it yields CASSMGLAGVNEQFF.

The J gene is TRBJ2-5, the V gene TRBV29-1; TRBD1 agrees at 9 bases. J gave up 0 bases and V 5 bases, and 4 bases lay outside the gene matches. CDR3 length equals 14 residues. Looked up from germline, CDR1 is SQVTM and CDR2 is ANQGSEA. This CDR3 is CSVMGDRDQETQYF. Here the CDR3 DNA reads TGCAGCGTTATGGGGGACAGGGACCAAGAGACCCAGTACTTC. Drawing the rest from reference TRBV29-1 and TRBJ2-5, the complete variable domain is SAVISQKPSRDICQRGTSLTIQCQVDSQVTMMFWYRQQPGQSLTLIATANQGSEATYESGFVIDKFPISRPNLTFSTLTVSNMSPEDSSIYLCSVMGDRDQETQYFGPGTRLLVL.

The genes are TRBV30 and TRBJ2-1, with 10 nucleotides matching TRBD1. Losses at the gene ends were 8 bases for V and 4 bases for J; bases not matched to a gene: 11. The CDR3 is 15 amino acids. The germline V gene encodes CDR1 GTSNPN and CDR2 SVGIG (reference sequence). The CDR3 DNA reads as TGTGCCGGGGACGGAGAGGGACAGGGGTACAATGAGCAGTTCTTC. This codes for CAGDGEGQGYNEQFF.

V usage is TRBV20-1 and J usage is TRBJ1-5, with D unresolved. The CDR3 extends over 14 amino acids. CDR1 is DFQATT and CDR2 is SNEGSKA in the germline V gene (reference sequence). V gave up 3 bases and J gave up 4 bases, with 13 bases separating them. The CDR3 DNA reads as TGCAGTGCTAGTTCGGGTGTGGGAAATCAGCCCCAGCATTTT. Residues: CSASSGVGNQPQHF.

CDR3 in DNA: TGTGCCAGCAGTTTGAAGGTGGCCGGGGAGCTGTTTTTT. Amino acid sequence: CASSLKVAGELFF. J is TRBJ2-2 and V is TRBV7-8; unclear D gene. This CDR3 spans 13 amino acids. V shed 6 bases and J shed 6 bases, with 11 bases lying between them. CDR1 and CDR2 (germline): SGHVS, FQNEAQ. Filled out from reference TRBV7-8 and TRBJ2-2, the complete variable domain reads GAGVSQSPRYKVAKRGQDVALRCDPISGHVSLFWYQQALGQGPEFLTYFQNEAQLDKSGLPSDRFFAERPEGSVSTLKIQRTQQEDSAVYLCASSLKVAGELFFGEGSRLTVL.

The J gene is TRBJ2-3, the V gene TRBV9; TRBD2 aligns across 11 bases. Germline V gives CDR1 SGDLS, CDR2 YYNGEE. There are 19 residues in the CDR3. The ends lost 4 bases at V and 1 base at J; junction bases unmatched: 14. CDR3 DNA: TGTGCCAGCAGCCCAAGCCTAGCGGGAGGATCCGGTCGCACAGATACGCAGTATTTT. Translating gives CASSPSLAGGSGRTDTQYF.